A single sample is the source of the 8 T cell receptor beta chains below, sequenced in a study of blood T cell repertoires in COVID-19. The assay was immunoSEQ multiplex PCR, and TCRdb's table has in-frame clones only and misses some. The sample lists about 13,000 clones, approximately 91% occurring once. The specimen sequenced was peripheral blood. Receptor source: a human donor in a cohort sampled during active COVID-19.

This chain links TRBV14 with TRBJ1-2, with 7 bases matching TRBD1. The CDR3 covers 15 residues. The V gene end was trimmed by 4 bases and the J gene end by 2 bases; junction bases not matched to a gene: 7. Germline CDR1 and CDR2: SGHDN and FVKESK. This CDR3 is CASSRPGQKNYGYTF. As DNA, the CDR3 is TGTGCCAGCAGCCGACCGGGACAGAAAAACTATGGCTACACCTTC.

DNA of the CDR3: TGCGCCAGCAGCCAAGATAGGCGGGGTATAATGAACACTGAAGCTTTCTTT. It encodes CASSQDRRGIMNTEAFF. The chain couples TRBV4-1 to TRBJ1-1; D not certain. This CDR3 contains 17 residues. Germline CDR1 reads MGHRA; CDR2 reads YSYEKL. V dropped 0 bases and J dropped 0 bases, with 14 bases sitting between them.

The chain recombines TRBV3-1 (or the pseudogene TRBV3-2) with TRBJ2-4, with TRBD2 as a possible D gene (6 bases). Germline-derived CDR1 and CDR2 are LGHDT and YNNKEL (reference sequence). This CDR3 has 12 residues. The ends were cut back, 6 bases at V and 8 bases at J, with 11 bases in the middle. The CDR3 spells CASSPSGYIQYF. The CDR3 DNA sequence: TGTGCCAGCAGTCCGAGCGGGTACATTCAGTACTTC.

The chain uses TRBV6-6 and TRBJ2-7, with a tentative D call TRBD2 (6 bases). Per the germline V gene, CDR1 is MNHNY and CDR2 is SVGAGI (reference sequence). V shed 9 bases and J shed 1 base, with 13 bases lying between them. The CDR3 has 13 amino acids. The CDR3 spells CASTEGGSYEQYF. CDR3 in DNA: TGTGCCAGTACGGAGGGAGGATCCTACGAGCAGTACTTC.

The chain combines TRBV18 with TRBJ2-7, with a tentative D call TRBD1 (7 bases). Trimming took 3 bases from V and 4 from J, leaving 19 bases between them. CDR1 and CDR2 (germline): KGHSH, LQKENI. This CDR3 comprises 16 residues. The CDR3 nucleotides are TGTGCCAGCTCACCCAGGCCAGGAGGGGGCTTGTACGAGCAGTACTTC. It yields the protein CASSPRPGGGLYEQYF. Complete variable domain (other parts from reference TRBV18 and TRBJ2-7): NAGVMQNPRHLVRRRGQEARLRCSPMKGHSHVYWYRQLPEEGLKFMVYLQKENIIDESGMPKERFSAEFPKEGPSILRIQQVVRGDSAAYFCASSPRPGGGLYEQYFGPGTRLTVT.

This clone has just one count. V and J are TRBV7-9 and TRBJ2-3, with TRBD1 matching 7 bases. This CDR3 is built from 15 residues. Germline CDR1 is SEHNR and CDR2 is FQNEAQ (reference sequence). J lost 7 bases, V lost 4 bases, and 11 bases had no gene match. Written as DNA, the CDR3 is TGTGCCAGCAGCTCCACCGGGACAGCGACGAATACGCAGTATTTT. This translates into CASSSTGTATNTQYF.

V usage is TRBV7-9 and J usage is TRBJ2-6; 10 bases are shared with TRBD2. The CDR3 is 17 amino acids. The J segment lost 0 bases and the V segment lost 6 bases, leaving 5 bases of the junction unmatched. Germline CDR1 SEHNR, CDR2 FQNEAQ (reference sequence). This CDR3 reads CASRLLAGSSGANVLTF. DNA of the CDR3: TGTGCCAGCAGGTTACTAGCGGGGAGCTCTGGGGCCAACGTCCTGACTTTC.

The DNA for the CDR3 is TGTGCCAGCAGTTTAACGGTAGGGGGCCGTCATAATTCACCCCTCCACTTT. It translates to CASSLTVGGRHNSPLHF. This chain links TRBV28 with TRBJ1-6, with 7 bases that match TRBD1. The J segment lost 5 bases and the V segment lost 2 bases, leaving 9 bases of the junction unmatched. Germline values: CDR1 MDHEN, CDR2 SYDVKM. This CDR3 has 17 residues.